The 30 T cell receptor beta chains in this list originate from one sample, sequenced in a study of blood T cell repertoires in COVID-19. Some clones are missing from TCRdb's copy, which holds only in-frame ones; the method was immunoSEQ multiplex PCR. The data contain roughly 250,000 clones, 65% to 85% of them singletons. The sequenced material came from peripheral blood. The receptors were gathered from a person between 70 and 80 years old with COVID-19, enrolled during active disease.

This clone has a single count. The chain links TRBV11-2 to TRBJ1-2; TRBD1 is a possible D gene (5 bases). V was pared by 0 bases and J by 4 bases, with 12 bases between. The CDR3 runs to 15 residues. Germline V gene sequence: CDR1 SGHAT, CDR2 FQNNGV. The CDR3 DNA is TGTGCCAGCAGCTTAGAGTCAGGGTTCTCCTATGGCTACACCTTC. This gives the protein CASSLESGFSYGYTF.

This clone was seen only a few times. The genes are TRBV15 and TRBJ2-1, with 9 bases lining up with TRBD2. With V trimmed by 3 bases and J by 4 bases, 7 bases remained unmatched. CDR1 and CDR2 (germline): LNHNV, YYDKDF (reference sequence). The CDR3 extends over 16 amino acids. The CDR3 coding sequence is TGTGCCACCAGCAGGGGCGGTAGCGGGGGATACAATGAGCAGTTCTTC. This gives the protein CATSRGGSGGYNEQFF.

This clone was seen only a few times. The chain joins TRBV7-6 to TRBJ1-3, with 9 bases that match TRBD1. The CDR3 runs to 17 residues. Germline assignment: CDR1 SGHVS and CDR2 FNYEAQ. The junction had 10 bases not matched to a gene; V was cut back by 6 bases and J by 1 base. The CDR3 loop is CASSLSTGTGSGNTIYF. CDR3 DNA sequence: TGTGCCAGCAGTCTATCCACCGGGACAGGGTCTGGAAACACCATATATTTT.

This clone was picked up one time. The chain joins TRBV6-5 to TRBJ1-1; possible D gene TRBD1, 6 bases. The CDR3 is made up of 14 amino acids. V lost 1 base and J 5 bases, leaving 11 bases between the germline ends. Germline loops: CDR1 MNHEY, CDR2 SVGAGI. The CDR3, as DNA: TGTGCCAGCAGTTACTTAACAACAGGGACTGAAGCTTTCTTT. It yields the protein CASSYLTTGTEAFF.

The V and J genes are TRBV4-1 and TRBJ2-3; 7 bases line up with TRBD1. Germline V gene data show CDR1 as MGHRA and CDR2 as YSYEKL. The CDR3 loop spans 12 amino acids. V was pared by 4 bases and J by 6 bases, with 1 base of the junction left unmatched. In DNA form, the CDR3 reads TGCGCCAGCAGCCCGGACAGGGATACGCAGTATTTT. It is translated as CASSPDRDTQYF.

V and J are TRBV5-1 and TRBJ2-5; the match to TRBD1 covers 7 bases. Trimming at V came to 1 base and at J to 5 bases, leaving 17 bases not matched to a gene. Germline loops: CDR1 SGHRS, CDR2 YFSETQ. The length of the CDR3 is 18 residues. CDR3 sequence: CASSLIVARQGWRETQYF. The DNA for the CDR3 is TGCGCCAGCAGCTTGATCGTGGCCCGACAGGGTTGGAGGGAGACCCAGTACTTC.

Written as DNA, the CDR3 is TGCGCCAGCAGCCAAGAATGGCAGACCCAGTACTTC. Its protein is CASSQEWQTQYF. The chain combines TRBV4-3 with TRBJ2-5; D is unresolved. V gave up 0 bases and J gave up 6 bases, with 5 bases separating them. The CDR3 extends over 12 amino acids. The germline V gene has CDR1 LGHNA and CDR2 YSLEER.

The gene calls are TRBV15 and TRBJ2-5; 9 nucleotides match TRBD1. The length of the CDR3 is 15 residues. Germline trimming cut 6 bases from V and 0 bases from J; bases unmatched to any gene: 5. Per the germline V gene, CDR1 is LNHNV and CDR2 is YYDKDF (reference sequence). CDR3 DNA: TGTGCCACCAGGGCCGGACAGGGGTACCAAGAGACCCAGTACTTC. Its translation is CATRAGQGYQETQYF.

The chain is built from TRBV9 and TRBJ2-1, with D maybe TRBD1 (6 bases). Germline V gives CDR1 SGDLS, CDR2 YYNGEE. The germline V and J ends were trimmed by 0 bases and 9 bases, with 13 bases remaining between them. The CDR3 spans 14 residues. The CDR3 sequence: CASSVAGQFFEQFF. The CDR3 DNA is TGTGCCAGCAGCGTAGCGGGACAATTCTTTGAGCAGTTCTTC.

The chain couples TRBV4-2 to TRBJ1-1; D ambiguous. Trimming removed 4 bases from V and 4 bases from J, with 10 bases in between. The germline CDR1 and CDR2 sequences are LGHNA and YNFKEQ. CDR3 length equals 13 residues. The CDR3 sequence is CASSPLRGTEAFF. CDR3 DNA sequence: TGTGCCAGCAGCCCATTGCGGGGCACTGAAGCTTTCTTT.

This clone came up once. CDR3 loop: CASSWGQGQGNEKLFF. The CDR3 nucleotides read TGTGCCAGCAGCTGGGGTCAGGGACAGGGTAATGAAAAACTGTTTTTT. V and J are TRBV5-5 and TRBJ1-4, with 9 positions matching TRBD1. J lost 4 bases, V lost 3 bases, and 7 bases had no gene match. This CDR3 spans 16 amino acids. Germline V gene sequence: CDR1 SGHKS, CDR2 YYEKEE (reference sequence).

The chain joins TRBV5-6 to TRBJ1-3; D is perhaps TRBD1 (6 bases). The CDR3 has 13 residues. V dropped 3 bases and J dropped 9 bases, with 13 bases sitting between them. Looked up from germline, CDR1 is SGHDT and CDR2 is YYEEEE. In nucleotides, the CDR3 is TGTGCCAGCAGCTCCACTCAGGGGAGCACCATATATTTT. It specifies CASSSTQGSTIYF.

The chain carries TRBV9 and TRBJ1-6, with 11 bases fitting TRBD1. Germline V gives CDR1 SGDLS, CDR2 YYNGEE. V lost 0 bases to trimming and J lost 6 bases; unmatched junction nucleotides: 8. This CDR3 contains 18 residues. The CDR3 here is CASSVAFGGQGGNSPLHF. The CDR3 DNA sequence: TGTGCCAGCAGCGTAGCGTTCGGGGGACAGGGGGGTAATTCACCCCTCCACTTT.

The J gene is TRBJ1-5, the V gene TRBV28, with 9 nucleotides matching TRBD1. V lost 7 bases, J lost 4 bases, and 5 bases stayed unmatched. The CDR3 is made up of 14 amino acids. Germline V CDR1 and CDR2: MDHEN, SYDVKM. Here the CDR3 DNA reads TGTGCCAGCAATAGAGGGACAGGGAATCAGCCCCAGCATTTT. Translation: CASNRGTGNQPQHF. Complete variable domain (other parts from reference TRBV28 and TRBJ1-5): DVKVTQSSRYLVKRTGEKVFLECVQDMDHENMFWYRQDPGLGLRLIYFSYDVKMKEKGDIPEGYSVSREKKERFSLILESASTNQTSMYLCASNRGTGNQPQHFGDGTRLSIL.

The CDR3 coding sequence is TGCAGCGTTCACAGTGACTCCTACAATGAGCAGTTCTTC. As protein: CSVHSDSYNEQFF. The chain employs TRBV29-1 and TRBJ2-1; no clear D. CDR1 SQVTM and CDR2 ANQGSEA come from the germline V gene. V lost 5 bases and J lost 0, with 8 bases in between. The CDR3 length is 13 residues.

The rearrangement links TRBV27 to TRBJ2-7; 14 nucleotides align to TRBD2. Germline CDR1 MNHEY, CDR2 SMNVEV (reference sequence). The CDR3 spans 19 residues. Trimming took 5 bases from V and 6 from J; bases not matched to a gene: 18. CDR3 loop: CASSINTGTSGSRLREQYF. The CDR3 DNA follows: TGTGCCAGCAGTATAAACACCGGGACTAGCGGGAGTCGGCTCCGCGAGCAGTACTTC.

The chain carries TRBV19 and TRBJ2-7, with a tentative D call TRBD1 (6 bases). This CDR3 has 12 residues. Trimming cost V 10 bases and J 4 bases, with 14 bases left between them. CDR1 is LNHDA, CDR2 SQIVND, per germline (reference sequence). CDR3 nucleotides: TGTGCCACCTCGGGACACCGTTACGAGCAGTACTTC. Translation gives CATSGHRYEQYF.

The chain uses TRBV18 and TRBJ1-5; the D is unclear. The germline CDR1 and CDR2 sequences are KGHSH and LQKENI. The CDR3 spans 15 residues. With 2 bases removed from V and 3 bases from J, the gap between germline ends came to 11 bases. The CDR3 is CASSPASLDNQPQHF. In DNA form, the CDR3 reads TGTGCCAGCTCACCAGCCAGTCTCGACAATCAGCCCCAGCATTTT.

In DNA, the CDR3 is TGTGCCAGCAGCAGCGGGACAGGGGCCGCGGGAGCAAAACTGTTTTTT. This gives the protein CASSSGTGAAGAKLFF. The gene calls are TRBV5-5 and TRBJ1-4; TRBD1 matches at 10 bases. Germline V lookup: CDR1 SGHKS, CDR2 YYEKEE (reference sequence). This CDR3 comprises 16 residues. V lost 4 bases and J lost 10; bases outside the gene matches: 13.

This chain links TRBV30 with TRBJ1-4; tentatively, D is TRBD1 (5 bases). Trimming pared 0 bases from V and 11 bases from J, leaving 13 bases between. CDR1 is GTSNPN, CDR2 SVGIG, per germline (reference sequence). The CDR3 has 13 residues. The chain's CDR3 is CAWSVFGAGKLFF. The CDR3, as DNA: TGTGCCTGGAGTGTATTTGGGGCTGGGAAACTGTTTTTT.

To note about this clone: Within the sample, other DNA sequences also encode this same CDR3. The rearrangement joins TRBV18 to TRBJ1-4, with 9 positions matching TRBD1. Germline V gene lookup returns CDR1 KGHSH and CDR2 LQKENI. The CDR3 consists of 14 residues. The V and J ends lost 3 bases and 5 bases, in that order; junction bases with no gene match: 1. The CDR3 bases are TGTGCCAGCTCACCGGGACAGGGCAATGAAAAACTGTTTTTT. Encoded protein: CASSPGQGNEKLFF.

The chain has TRBV9 and TRBJ2-7; D is perhaps TRBD2 (6 bases). The CDR3 extends over 14 amino acids. The ends were cut back, 0 bases at V and 0 bases at J, with 7 bases in the middle. CDR1 and CDR2 from the germline V gene are SGDLS and YYNGEE. This CDR3 reads CASSVDGSSYEQYF. For the CDR3, the DNA is TGTGCCAGCAGCGTAGACGGGAGCTCCTACGAGCAGTACTTC.

This clone was seen just once. The chain carries TRBV18 and TRBJ2-5; 7 nucleotides align to TRBD2. Per germline, CDR1 KGHSH and CDR2 LQKENI. The CDR3 length is 14 residues. Trimming took 3 bases from V and 3 from J; bases not matched to a gene: 4. The DNA of the CDR3 is TGTGCCAGCTCACCTCGGGGGGTGGAAGAGACCCAGTACTTC. The encoded protein is CASSPRGVEETQYF.

The CDR3 DNA reads TGTGCCAGCACTGGGGCGGGACAGACGAACACTGAAGCTTTCTTT. It encodes CASTGAGQTNTEAFF. The chain is built from TRBV28 and TRBJ1-1; 7 nucleotides agree with TRBD1. Germline V gene lookup returns CDR1 MDHEN and CDR2 SYDVKM. The CDR3 runs 15 residues. V trimming: 7 bases; J trimming: 1 base; junction bases outside the gene matches: 9.

This chain links TRBV28 with TRBJ2-5, with 7 bases lining up with TRBD1. The CDR3 loop spans 14 amino acids. With 5 bases clipped from V and 5 bases from J, the junction kept 8 bases outside the gene matches. Germline V gives CDR1 MDHEN, CDR2 SYDVKM. Here the CDR3 reads CASSPTGPLETQYF. The CDR3 DNA reads as TGTGCCAGCAGTCCGACAGGGCCTCTGGAGACCCAGTACTTC.

V and J are TRBV28 and TRBJ1-6, with D tentatively TRBD1 (6 bases). This CDR3 comprises 15 residues. The germline V gene has CDR1 MDHEN and CDR2 SYDVKM. The ends were cut back, 5 bases at V and 7 bases at J, with 15 bases in the middle. CDR3 nucleotides: TGTGCCAGCAGTCCACAGGGTGAGAGAAATTCACCCCTCCACTTT. This codes for CASSPQGERNSPLHF.

The chain recombines TRBV18 with TRBJ2-5; D unresolved. This CDR3 contains 12 residues. The V end lost 3 bases, the J end lost 3 bases, and 5 bases lay between the germline ends. The germline CDR1 and CDR2 sequences are KGHSH and LQKENI. The CDR3 DNA reads as TGTGCCAGCTCACCGAGAGAAGAGACCCAGTACTTC. Amino acid sequence: CASSPREETQYF.

The chain couples TRBV18 to TRBJ1-1, with 7 bases aligning to TRBD1. V gave up 6 bases and J gave up 4 bases; unmatched junction bases: 11. CDR3 length: 15 amino acids. Germline loops: CDR1 KGHSH, CDR2 LQKENI. CDR3 nucleotide sequence: TGTGCCAGCTCGCCCACCCGGGACAGAGGCACTGAAGCTTTCTTT. This sequence encodes CASSPTRDRGTEAFF.

The rearrangement links TRBV29-1 to TRBJ2-2; possible D gene TRBD1, 6 bases. The V gene's germline CDR1 is SQVTM and CDR2 ANQGSEA. V dropped 4 bases and J dropped 9 bases, with 9 bases sitting between them. The CDR3 extends over 11 amino acids. CDR3 residues: CSVATGWELFF. CDR3 DNA: TGCAGCGTTGCCACAGGGTGGGAGCTGTTTTTT.

The chain joins TRBV30 to TRBJ2-7; the D is unclear. Germline assignment: CDR1 GTSNPN and CDR2 SVGIG (reference sequence). The V end was cut by 4 bases, the J end by 3 bases, with 7 bases between. CDR3 size: 11 residues. CDR3 coding DNA: TGTGCCTGGACCAACAACTACGAGCAGTACTTC. It translates to CAWTNNYEQYF.